This T cell receptor beta chain is from a study of blood T cell repertoires in COVID-19. Looked up from germline, CDR1 is LGHDT and CDR2 is YNNKEL (reference sequence). Trimming cost V 6 bases and J 4 bases; bases outside gene matches: 5. The CDR3 contains 14 residues. Here immunoSEQ multiplex PCR was the method, and the copy in TCRdb shows in-frame clones only, minus some. The sample shows 200,000 to 250,000 clones, 84% of them seen only once. This TCR derives from a woman aged 35 to 49 who had recovered from COVID-19. The sequencing input was PBMCs or T cells enriched from blood (not recorded which). This rearrangement joins TRBV3-1 (or the pseudogene TRBV3-2) to TRBJ1-1; 10 nucleotides line up with TRBD1. This CDR3 reads CASRRDRGSTEAFF. The CDR3 nucleotides are TGTGCCAGCAGACGGGACAGGGGAAGCACTGAAGCTTTCTTT.